The present entry profiles one T cell receptor (beta chain) with its context. The antigen remains unidentified. The data belong to a study of shared clonotypes between healthy human individuals. Findings and caveats of the study: Across a handful of donors, naive CD4 shared roughly 5.2%, naive CD8 more than 3%, memory CD4 about 2.4%, memory CD8 more than 0.35%.

A CD45RA+ naive subset and a CD45RA-negative memory subset were split from CD4+ cells. Germline trimming cut 5 bases from V and 1 base from J; bases unmatched to any gene: 6. Per the germline V gene, CDR1 is MNHEY and CDR2 is SMNVEV (reference sequence). The CDR3 has 15 amino acids. Each subset's genomic DNA was shared equally among a number of immunoSEQ plates. The repertoire was sequenced with immunoSEQ multiplex PCR; TCRdb's copy has only in-frame clones and lacks some. Of 2 million to 3 million clones in the sample, under 95% were seen once. The sequencing input was naive CD4+ T cells from PBMCs. Subset described: CD45RA+ positively selected. This TCR derives from a man between 18 and 29 years old in good health. Some clones in this sample may be carry-over from other donors' samples. The J gene is TRBJ2-7, the V gene TRBV27; 9 positions match TRBD1. The chain's CDR3 is CASSDRDRVSYEQYF. In DNA, the CDR3 is TGTGCCAGCAGTGACCGGGACAGGGTATCCTACGAGCAGTACTTC.